This T cell receptor (beta chain) is from a study of blood T cells in healthy people across ages. At the level of the study: About one barcoded beta molecule per two T cells was the capture yield of template switching.

Using a J-beta primer mix together with a sample-barcoded 5' primer, a second PCR was run for about 6 to 11 cycles. Every individual sample yielded 2.5 million or more paired-end reads (each containing CDR3). TCRdb re-called the 5' RACE reads through MiXCR, storing one row per CDR3 protein. The table records about 400,000 distinct CDR3 sequences, about 55% of them present only once. This clonotype was seen just once. The germline gives CDR1 MRHNA, CDR2 SNTAGT. This CDR3 has 14 residues. Trimming took 9 bases from V and 0 from J; bases not matched to a gene: 7. The source material was blood. The source is a man in his 60s in good health. The chain has TRBV6-4 and TRBJ2-7; 8 bases align to TRBD1. CDR3 coding DNA: TGTGCCAGGGGACAGGCTGAAAGCTCCTACGAGCAGTACTTC. Its translation: CARGQAESSYEQYF.